Below, 21 T cell receptor beta chains from the same sample are listed, as sequenced in a study of PD-1 blockade in mismatch repair-deficient tumors. This table comes from immunoSEQ multiplex PCR, and its TCRdb copy is limited to in-frame clones, with some not included. The sample yields 77,000 or so clones, roughly 80% seen once. The sequences come from peripheral blood, collected 44 weeks after starting pembrolizumab. The receptors were sampled from an adult with mismatch repair-deficient cancer.

This clone was recorded a few times. The chain uses TRBV7-2 and TRBJ2-7, with D possibly matching TRBD2 (5 bases). The length of the CDR3 is 16 residues. Germline V gives CDR1 SGHTA, CDR2 FQGNSA. V was clipped by 4 bases and J by 0 bases, with 16 bases between them. CDR3: CASSSRFPDFSYEQYF. CDR3 in DNA: TGTGCCAGCAGCTCACGGTTTCCGGACTTCTCCTACGAGCAGTACTTC.

The J gene is TRBJ2-3, the V gene TRBV5-6, with D unclear. Deletions cut 3 bases from V and 0 bases from J, with 11 bases between. CDR1 and CDR2 (germline): SGHDT, YYEEEE. CDR3 length equals 15 residues. For the CDR3, the DNA is TGTGCCAGCAGCTGGATCAGCGCGAGCACAGATACGCAGTATTTT. It yields the protein CASSWISASTDTQYF.

The gene calls are TRBV27 and TRBJ1-2, with D tentatively TRBD1 (6 bases). Trimming removed 6 bases at V and 4 bases at J, with 21 bases between. The CDR3 extends over 16 amino acids. Germline V gene data show CDR1 as MNHEY and CDR2 as SMNVEV (reference sequence). CDR3 sequence: CASSPSQGFTTYGYTF. In DNA form, the CDR3 reads TGTGCCAGCAGCCCCTCACAGGGTTTCACTACCTATGGCTACACCTTC.

This rearrangement joins TRBV29-1 to TRBJ2-1; D call uncertain. The CDR3 contains 14 residues. V was trimmed by 3 bases and J by 7 bases, leaving 16 bases between them. Per the germline V gene, CDR1 is SQVTM and CDR2 is ANQGSEA. CDR3 amino acids: CSVETGRSLNEQFF. Here the CDR3 DNA reads TGCAGCGTTGAGACCGGCCGATCTTTAAATGAGCAGTTCTTC.

This CDR3 is CASSPGTSYNEQFF. Here the CDR3 DNA reads TGTGCCAGCTCCCCCGGCACCTCCTACAATGAGCAGTTCTTC. The chain recombines TRBV2 with TRBJ2-1; D not certain. Trimming took 8 bases from V and 0 from J, leaving 11 bases between them. The CDR3 consists of 14 residues. CDR1 is SNHLY and CDR2 is FYNNEI in the germline V gene.

The chain combines TRBV19 with TRBJ2-2; TRBD2 aligns across 12 bases. CDR3 size: 15 residues. Germline V CDR1 and CDR2: LNHDA, SQIVND (reference sequence). Trimming cost V 3 bases and J 4 bases; bases outside gene matches: 0. This CDR3 is CASSMTSGSTGELFF. The CDR3 DNA reads TGTGCCAGTAGTATGACTAGCGGGAGCACCGGGGAGCTGTTTTTT.

This chain links TRBV15 with TRBJ2-5; tentatively, D is TRBD2 (5 bases). V lost 2 bases, J lost 5 bases, and 15 bases lay in between. The V gene's germline CDR1 is LNHNV and CDR2 YYDKDF (reference sequence). This CDR3 has 15 amino acids. The CDR3 region has the DNA TGTGCCACCAGCAGACTGGATGAGGGAGATGAGACCCAGTACTTC. It codes for CATSRLDEGDETQYF.

This clone was seen a few times. The chain links TRBV7-3 to TRBJ1-1; D call uncertain. The CDR3 sequence is 13 residues long. V was shortened by 5 bases and J by 4 bases, with 11 bases between the two germline ends. The V gene's germline CDR1 is SGHTA and CDR2 FQGTGA. The CDR3 loop reads CASSAMGGTEAFF. CDR3 bases: TGTGCCAGCAGCGCCATGGGAGGCACTGAAGCTTTCTTT.

The chain recombines TRBV4-1 with TRBJ2-7; D possibly corresponds to TRBD1 (6 bases). Trimming took off 1 base at V and 2 bases at J, with 9 bases between the two ends. This CDR3 is built from 14 residues. Germline-derived CDR1 and CDR2 are MGHRA and YSYEKL. In DNA, the CDR3 is TGCGCCAGCAGCCAAGCCGCAGGGGCCTACGAGCAGTACTTC. Residues: CASSQAAGAYEQYF.

In its sample, this clone was seen once. V usage is TRBV6-1 and J usage is TRBJ1-1; maybe TRBD1 (5 bases). The CDR3 loop spans 15 amino acids. V lost 7 bases and J 4 bases, leaving 19 bases between the germline ends. The V gene's germline CDR1 is MNHNS and CDR2 SASEGT. The CDR3 loop reads CASIGGGSKSTEAFF. The CDR3 DNA sequence: TGTGCCAGCATAGGCGGGGGGAGTAAGAGCACTGAAGCTTTCTTT.

This chain connects TRBV7-9 to TRBJ1-1; D is perhaps TRBD1 (6 bases). The germline V gene has CDR1 SEHNR and CDR2 FQNEAQ (reference sequence). Trimming took off 5 bases at V and 4 bases at J, with 26 bases between the two ends. This CDR3 is 18 amino acids long. DNA for the CDR3: TGTGCCAGCAGCCCGAACGACAGGCCCCCCAGTACAGGCACTGAAGCTTTCTTT. Translated: CASSPNDRPPSTGTEAFF.

There are many counts of this clone. The gene calls are TRBV7-2 and TRBJ2-5; no clear D gene. Trimming left V 5 bases short and J 7 bases short, with 14 bases between. CDR1 and CDR2 from the germline V gene are SGHTA and FQGNSA. This CDR3 region has 13 residues. The CDR3 DNA is TGTGCCAGCAGCGCACAAAACCGCGGGACCCAGTACTTC. The encoded protein is CASSAQNRGTQYF.

The V gene is TRBV18, the J gene TRBJ2-3, with unresolved D. Trimming removed 4 bases from V and 1 base from J, with 0 bases in between. The germline CDR1 and CDR2 sequences are KGHSH and LQKENI. The CDR3 spans 11 residues. The CDR3 region is CASSRTDTQYF. CDR3 DNA: TGTGCCAGCTCACGCACAGATACGCAGTATTTT.

This rearrangement joins TRBV9 to TRBJ1-2, with D hard to call. Trimming took off 4 bases at V and 4 bases at J, with 11 bases between the two ends. Germline values: CDR1 SGDLS, CDR2 YYNGEE. The CDR3 consists of 13 residues. The CDR3 region has the DNA TGTGCCAGCAGCCCCGCAGAATTCTATGGCTACACCTTC. Translating it yields CASSPAEFYGYTF.

The chain is built from TRBV29-1 and TRBJ1-1, with TRBD1 as a possible D gene (5 bases). CDR1 is SQVTM and CDR2 is ANQGSEA in the germline V gene. The CDR3 is 14 residues long. Trimming left V 6 bases short and J 7 bases short, with 21 bases between. The CDR3 nucleotides are TGCAGCGTGGCGGACATGGGGACTCACCGTGAAGCTTTCTTT. It codes for CSVADMGTHREAFF.

The sample holds one count of this clone. The same CDR3 also results from other DNA sequences found in this sample. The chain carries TRBV7-2 and TRBJ1-5, with D possibly being TRBD1 (5 bases). The V end was cut by 3 bases, the J end by 4 bases, with 7 bases between. There are 13 residues in the CDR3. CDR1 and CDR2 (germline): SGHTA, FQGNSA. The CDR3 spells CASSLRGNQPQHF. The CDR3 DNA reads TGTGCCAGCAGCTTGAGGGGAAATCAGCCCCAGCATTTT.

The DNA for the CDR3 is TGTGCCAGCATCGGCGAGGGCACTGAAGCTTTCTTT. Its translation is CASIGEGTEAFF. The genes are TRBV6-1 and TRBJ1-1; D is uncertain. The CDR3 has 12 residues. Germline values: CDR1 MNHNS, CDR2 SASEGT. With 7 bases removed from V and 4 bases from J, the gap between germline ends came to 10 bases.

J is TRBJ2-3 and V is TRBV10-3, with D possibly matching TRBD2 (6 bases). Between the trimmed V and J ends, which lost 0 bases and 1 base, there was a span of 17 bases. CDR3 size: 18 residues. Germline values: CDR1 ENHRY, CDR2 SYGVKD. In DNA form, the CDR3 reads TGTGCCATCAGTGAGTCGGGGGGAACGTATTCTGGCACAGATACGCAGTATTTT. Protein: CAISESGGTYSGTDTQYF.

This rearrangement joins TRBV28 to TRBJ1-2, with D perhaps matching TRBD1 (6 bases). The CDR3 sequence is 13 residues long. Looked up from germline, CDR1 is MDHEN and CDR2 is SYDVKM. V dropped 5 bases and J dropped 7 bases, with 14 bases sitting between them. CDR3 coding DNA: TGTGCCAGCAGTCTTTCAACAGGGCTTGGCTACACCTTC. Protein product: CASSLSTGLGYTF.

The genes are TRBV7-2 and TRBJ2-7, with 8 bases lining up with TRBD2. Germline loops: CDR1 SGHTA, CDR2 FQGNSA. The V gene end was trimmed by 5 bases and the J gene end by 0 bases; junction bases not matched to a gene: 9. The CDR3 is 16 residues long. The DNA for the CDR3 is TGTGCCAGCAGCCCTCCGGGACTAGGGAGCTCCTACGAGCAGTACTTC. The encoded protein is CASSPPGLGSSYEQYF.

This chain connects TRBV27 to TRBJ2-5, with 9 bases matching TRBD2. The V segment lost 4 bases and the J segment 3 bases; nucleotides outside the gene matches: 3. Germline loops: CDR1 MNHEY, CDR2 SMNVEV (reference sequence). This CDR3 is built from 14 residues. The CDR3 protein is CASSSLAGKETQYF. In DNA, the CDR3 is TGTGCCAGCAGTTCTCTAGCGGGAAAAGAGACCCAGTACTTC.